The rows below give T cell receptor beta chains drawn from one sample of a study of blood T cell repertoires in COVID-19. Produced via immunoSEQ multiplex PCR; TCRdb's table is partial and in-frame only. The table has more than 150,000 clones, about four fifths seen once. Material: peripheral blood. Receptors were obtained from a man in his 70s who had recovered from COVID-19. Each CDR3 is given with its conserved first and last residue. A D gene is named only where the DNA matches it firmly. Rows may omit the clone size; those that give it use once, few, many or a size class.

cdr3_aa,cdr3_nt,d_call,v_call,clone_size,j_call
CASSLGTAFTYEQYF,TGTGCCAGCAGCTTAGGGACAGCGTTTACCTACGAGCAGTACTTC,TRBD1,TRBV7-3,once,TRBJ2-7
CSASRGGSTTSYEQYF,TGCAGTGCTAGTAGAGGGGGTAGCACCACATCCTACGAGCAGTACTTC,NA,TRBV20-1,NA,TRBJ2-7
CASSQDLAGVGSDTQYF,TGTGCCAGCAGCCAAGATTTGGCGGGAGTAGGCTCAGATACGCAGTATTTT,TRBD2,TRBV4-2,NA,TRBJ2-3
CASSPTAGGPFEQFF,TGTGCCAGCAGCCCAACAGCGGGAGGGCCCTTTGAGCAGTTCTTC,TRBD2,TRBV7-2,NA,TRBJ2-1
CASSPTADYGYTF,TGTGCCAGCAGCCCTACAGCAGACTATGGCTACACCTTC,NA,TRBV7-2,NA,TRBJ1-2
CASSLVDNTYEQYF,TGCGCCAGCAGCTTAGTGGACAATACCTACGAGCAGTACTTC,NA,TRBV5-1,NA,TRBJ2-7
CASSRTSGRNTGELFF,TGTGCCAGCAGCAGGACTAGCGGGAGGAACACCGGGGAGCTGTTTTTT,TRBD2,TRBV7-2,NA,TRBJ2-2
CASSYQGATNEKLFF,TGTGCCAGCAGTTACCAGGGGGCGACTAATGAAAAACTGTTTTTT,TRBD1,TRBV6-6,NA,TRBJ1-4
CASTLSSEAYGYTF,TGTGCCAGCACTTTAAGTTCCGAGGCCTATGGCTACACCTTC,NA,TRBV9,NA,TRBJ1-2
CAWVSRLVSINGYTF,TGTGCCTGGGTTTCACGGTTGGTGTCTATCAATGGCTACACCTTC,NA,TRBV30,NA,TRBJ1-2
CASSLGPTGSYNEQFF,TGCGCCAGCAGCTTGGGACCGACAGGTAGCTACAATGAGCAGTTCTTC,NA,TRBV5-1,NA,TRBJ2-1
CASSDPGQEENQPQHF,TGTGCCAGCAGTGATCCGGGACAGGAAGAAAATCAGCCCCAGCATTTT,TRBD1,TRBV6-1,once,TRBJ1-5
CASSGGYGYTF,TGTGCCAGCAGCGGAGGCTATGGCTACACCTTC,NA,TRBV6-5,NA,TRBJ1-2
CASSYGDRGKSPLHF,TGTGCCAGCAGTTACGGGGACAGGGGGAAATCACCCCTCCACTTT,TRBD1,TRBV6-5,NA,TRBJ1-6
CAWSVTYWEAFF,TGTGCCTGGAGTGTTACCTACTGGGAAGCTTTCTTT,NA,TRBV30,NA,TRBJ1-1
CASSPPSGSLEGQYF,TGTGCCAGCTCACCACCCTCCGGCAGCCTTGAGGGCCAGTACTTC,NA,TRBV18,NA,TRBJ2-5
CASSIEAVQPYEQYF,TGTGCCAGTAGTATCGAGGCGGTTCAACCCTACGAGCAGTACTTC,NA,TRBV19,few,TRBJ2-7
CASSAGHSSYNSPLHF,TGTGCCAGCAGCGCCGGACACAGCTCCTATAATTCACCCCTCCACTTT,NA,TRBV9,NA,TRBJ1-6
CASSYSDRGFKPEAFF,TGTGCCAGCAGTTACTCCGACAGGGGTTTTAAGCCTGAAGCTTTCTTT,TRBD1,TRBV6-5,NA,TRBJ1-1
CASSLDLGTVDGNTDTQYF,TGCGCCAGCAGCTTGGATCTCGGGACAGTAGATGGAAACACAGATACGCAGTATTTT,TRBD1,TRBV5-1,NA,TRBJ2-3
CASSPQPFPSYNEQFF,TGTGCCAGCAGTCCACAGCCATTCCCCTCCTACAATGAGCAGTTCTTC,NA,TRBV27,NA,TRBJ2-1
CASSQTEALDYGYTF,TGCGCCAGCAGTCAAACGGAGGCTCTGGACTATGGCTACACCTTC,NA,TRBV23-1,NA,TRBJ1-2
CASKGQGGWGLSSTDTQYF,TGTGCCAGCAAAGGACAGGGCGGATGGGGGTTATCTAGCACAGATACGCAGTATTTT,TRBD1,TRBV28,NA,TRBJ2-3
CASSGSSSYNEQFF,TGTGCCAGCAGTGGCTCGAGCTCCTACAATGAGCAGTTCTTC,NA,TRBV25-1,few,TRBJ2-1
CSVGEGGNQPQHF,TGCAGCGTCGGGGAGGGGGGCAATCAGCCCCAGCATTTT,NA,TRBV29-1,NA,TRBJ1-5
CASSRREDRNIYEQYF,TGCGCCAGCAGCCGCCGAGAGGACAGGAATATCTACGAGCAGTACTTC,TRBD1,TRBV4-1,NA,TRBJ2-7
CASSSVGGVYNEQFF,TGTGCCAGCAGTTCGGTAGGGGGCGTCTACAATGAGCAGTTCTTC,TRBD1,TRBV6-5,NA,TRBJ2-1
CASSTRQWGYNEQFF,TGTGCCAGTAGTACACGACAGTGGGGCTACAATGAGCAGTTCTTC,NA,TRBV19,few,TRBJ2-1
CASSTGLIGHTDTQYF,TGCGCCAGCAGCACTGGACTCATAGGGCACACAGATACGCAGTATTTT,NA,TRBV5-1,NA,TRBJ2-3
CASRGTGTGVNQPQHF,TGTGCCAGTAGAGGAACGGGGACAGGGGTCAATCAGCCCCAGCATTTT,TRBD1,TRBV19,few,TRBJ1-5
CASGGGPTEAFF,TGTGCTAGTGGGGGGGGACCCACTGAAGCTTTCTTT,NA,TRBV12-5,NA,TRBJ1-1
CASSLSGADTQYF,TGCGCCAGCAGCTTGTCAGGGGCAGATACGCAGTATTTT,NA,TRBV5-1,NA,TRBJ2-3
CASSFGGSQETQYF,TGTGCCAGCAGCTTCGGGGGATCCCAAGAGACCCAGTACTTC,NA,TRBV5-8,once,TRBJ2-5
CASRGWGRNTDTQYF,TGTGCCAGCAGAGGATGGGGGAGGAACACAGATACGCAGTATTTT,NA,TRBV11-2,NA,TRBJ2-3
CASSLVGGSNQPQHF,TGCGCCAGCAGCTTGGTAGGGGGCAGCAATCAGCCCCAGCATTTT,TRBD1,TRBV5-1,NA,TRBJ1-5
CASSLSGSWGTGELFF,TGTGCCAGCAGTTTAAGCGGGTCCTGGGGCACCGGGGAGCTGTTTTTT,NA,TRBV27,NA,TRBJ2-2
CASWTSGRGTDTQYF,TGTGCCAGCTGGACTAGCGGGAGGGGCACAGATACGCAGTATTTT,TRBD2,TRBV28,NA,TRBJ2-3
CASSWLAGVGKYEQYF,TGTGCCAGCAGCTGGTTAGCGGGAGTAGGAAAGTACGAGCAGTACTTC,TRBD2,TRBV5-6,once,TRBJ2-7
CASKANTDTRKFF,TGTGCCAGCAAGGCTAACACCGACACCCGAAAGTTCTTC,NA,TRBV2,NA,TRBJ2-1
CASSPSGTVYEQYF,TGTGCCAGCAGCCCTAGCGGGACTGTTTACGAGCAGTACTTC,TRBD2,TRBV3-1/TRBV3-2,NA,TRBJ2-7
CASGLQGSTYEQYF,TGTGCCAGCGGGCTACAGGGGTCGACCTACGAGCAGTACTTC,TRBD1,TRBV27,NA,TRBJ2-7
CASSIRAGGPNTGELFF,TGTGCCAGTAGTATCAGAGCGGGAGGGCCGAACACCGGGGAGCTGTTTTTT,TRBD2,TRBV19,NA,TRBJ2-2
CASSQDPLSAGQNTEAFF,TGTGCCAGCAGCCAAGATCCTCTGTCGGCAGGGCAGAACACTGAAGCTTTCTTT,NA,TRBV3-1/TRBV3-2,NA,TRBJ1-1
CASSDPRQGASGYTF,TGTGCCAGCAGTGACCCCCGACAGGGGGCCAGTGGCTACACCTTC,TRBD1,TRBV2,few,TRBJ1-2